This T cell receptor (beta chain) came from a study of CD8 T cells in Susac syndrome. Turning to the study itself: The Susac syndrome patients were therapy-naive, on corticosteroids, or on intravenous immunoglobulin alone at blood draw.

CDR1 and CDR2 (germline): SGHDN, FVKESK. This CDR3 is 11 amino acids long. V was cut by 3 bases and J by 9 bases, with 6 bases left in between. TEMRA cells were FACS-enriched, with CD8+ and CD4+ T cells isolated negatively. Random hexamers served to reverse transcribe roughly 0.5 to 1 ug RNA. In TCRdb, the immunoSEQ multiplex PCR reads were re-called with MiXCR into one record per CDR3 protein. The sample records roughly 150,000 distinct CDR3 sequences, roughly 95% being singletons. V usage is TRBV14 and J usage is TRBJ2-1, with D possibly called TRBD1 or TRBD2 (5 bases each). Sequencing was done on a sample of CD4+ T cells from PBMCs. The sequence was obtained from a human donor with Susac syndrome. Here the CDR3 reads CASSQGVEQFF. In nucleotides, the CDR3 is TGTGCCAGCAGCCAGGGGGTTGAGCAGTTCTTC.